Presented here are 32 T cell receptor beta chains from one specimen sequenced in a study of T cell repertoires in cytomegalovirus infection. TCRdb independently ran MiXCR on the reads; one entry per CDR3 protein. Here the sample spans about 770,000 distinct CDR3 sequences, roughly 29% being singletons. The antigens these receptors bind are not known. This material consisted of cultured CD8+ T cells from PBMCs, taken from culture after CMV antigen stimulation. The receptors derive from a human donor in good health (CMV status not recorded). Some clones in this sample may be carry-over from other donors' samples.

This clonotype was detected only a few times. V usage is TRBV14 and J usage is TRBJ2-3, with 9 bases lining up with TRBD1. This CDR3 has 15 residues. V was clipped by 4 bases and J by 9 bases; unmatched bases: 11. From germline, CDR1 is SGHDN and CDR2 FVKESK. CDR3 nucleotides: TGTGCCAGCAGCCTCAAGCACCCGGGACAGGGAACGCAGTATTTT. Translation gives CASSLKHPGQGTQYF.

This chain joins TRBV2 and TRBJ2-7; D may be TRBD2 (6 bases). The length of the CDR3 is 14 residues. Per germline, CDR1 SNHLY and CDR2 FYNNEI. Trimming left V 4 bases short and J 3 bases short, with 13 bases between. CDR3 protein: CASSAFRGSYEQYV. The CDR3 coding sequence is TGTGCCAGCAGTGCATTTCGGGGGAGCTACGAGCAGTACGTC.

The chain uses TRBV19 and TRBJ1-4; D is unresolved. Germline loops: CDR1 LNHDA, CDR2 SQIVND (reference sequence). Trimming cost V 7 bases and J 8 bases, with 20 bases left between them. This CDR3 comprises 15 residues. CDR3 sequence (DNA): TGTGCCAGTACACCCCGGGCCTCCTTGAGGGAAAAACTGTTTTTT. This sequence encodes CASTPRASLREKLFF.

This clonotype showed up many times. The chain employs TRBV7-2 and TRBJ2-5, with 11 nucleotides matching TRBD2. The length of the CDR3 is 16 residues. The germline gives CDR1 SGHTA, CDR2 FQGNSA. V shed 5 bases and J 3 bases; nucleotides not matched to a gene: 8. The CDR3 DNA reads TGTGCCAGCAGCATTTCGACTAGCGGGGATGAAGAGACCCAGTACTTC. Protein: CASSISTSGDEETQYF.

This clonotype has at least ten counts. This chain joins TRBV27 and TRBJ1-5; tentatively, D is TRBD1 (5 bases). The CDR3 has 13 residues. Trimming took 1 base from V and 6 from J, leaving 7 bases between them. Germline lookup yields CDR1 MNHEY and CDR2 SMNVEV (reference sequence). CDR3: CASSLLGGQPQHF. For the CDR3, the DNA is TGTGCCAGCAGTTTATTGGGGGGTCAGCCCCAGCATTTT.

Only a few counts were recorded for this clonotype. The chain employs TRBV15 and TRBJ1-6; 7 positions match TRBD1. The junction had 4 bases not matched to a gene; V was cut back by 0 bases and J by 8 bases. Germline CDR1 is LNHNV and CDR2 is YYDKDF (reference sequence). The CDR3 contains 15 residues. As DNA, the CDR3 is TGTGCCACCAGCAGAGATGACAGGGTAGATTCACCCCTCCACTTT. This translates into CATSRDDRVDSPLHF.

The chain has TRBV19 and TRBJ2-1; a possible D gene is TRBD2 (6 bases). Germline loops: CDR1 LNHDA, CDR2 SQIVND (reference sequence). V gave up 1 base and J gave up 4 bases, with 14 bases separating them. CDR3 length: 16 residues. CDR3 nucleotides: TGTGCCAGTAGTATAGTAGGCGGGGCTGCGTACAATGAGCAGTTCTTC. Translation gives CASSIVGGAAYNEQFF.

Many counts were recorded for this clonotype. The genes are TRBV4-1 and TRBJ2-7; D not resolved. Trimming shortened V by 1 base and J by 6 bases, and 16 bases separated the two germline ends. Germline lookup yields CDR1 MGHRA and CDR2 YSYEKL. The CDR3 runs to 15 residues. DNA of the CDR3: TGCGCCAGCAGCCAAGGAACGGCTGGATCTGGCGAGCAGTACGTC. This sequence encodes CASSQGTAGSGEQYV.

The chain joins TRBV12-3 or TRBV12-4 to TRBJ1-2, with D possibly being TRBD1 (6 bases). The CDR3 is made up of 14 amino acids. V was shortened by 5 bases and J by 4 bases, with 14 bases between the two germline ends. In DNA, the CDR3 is TGTGCCAGCAGTCCCTCACAGGGTTCCTATGGCTACACCTTC. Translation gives CASSPSQGSYGYTF.

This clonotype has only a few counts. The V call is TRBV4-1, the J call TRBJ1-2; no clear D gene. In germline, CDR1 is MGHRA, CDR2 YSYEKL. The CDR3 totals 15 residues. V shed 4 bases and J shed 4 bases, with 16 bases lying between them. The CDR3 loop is CASSPEDYSSYGYTF. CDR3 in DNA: TGCGCCAGCAGCCCTGAAGATTATAGTTCCTATGGCTACACCTTC.

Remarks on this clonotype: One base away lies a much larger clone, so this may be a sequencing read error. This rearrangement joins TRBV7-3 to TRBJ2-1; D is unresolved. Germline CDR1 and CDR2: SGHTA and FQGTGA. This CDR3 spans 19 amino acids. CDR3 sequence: CASSTNPAEAGTTYIEQFF. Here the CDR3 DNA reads TGTGCCAGCAGCACGAACCCGGCTGAGGCCGGAACCACCTACATTGAGCAGTTCTTC.

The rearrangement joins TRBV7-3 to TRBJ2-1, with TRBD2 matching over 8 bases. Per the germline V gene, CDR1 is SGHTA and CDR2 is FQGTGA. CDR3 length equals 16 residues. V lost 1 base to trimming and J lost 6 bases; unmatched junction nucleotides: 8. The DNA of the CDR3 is TGTGCCAGCAGCTTAAGGTGGACTAGCCCCCTCAATGAGCAGTTCTTC. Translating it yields CASSLRWTSPLNEQFF.

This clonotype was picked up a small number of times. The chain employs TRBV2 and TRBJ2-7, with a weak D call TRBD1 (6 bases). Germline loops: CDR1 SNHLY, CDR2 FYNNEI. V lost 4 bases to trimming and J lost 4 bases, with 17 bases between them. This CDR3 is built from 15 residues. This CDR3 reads CASSGARGYDYEQYF. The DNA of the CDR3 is TGTGCCAGCAGTGGGGCGAGGGGGTACGATTACGAGCAGTACTTC.

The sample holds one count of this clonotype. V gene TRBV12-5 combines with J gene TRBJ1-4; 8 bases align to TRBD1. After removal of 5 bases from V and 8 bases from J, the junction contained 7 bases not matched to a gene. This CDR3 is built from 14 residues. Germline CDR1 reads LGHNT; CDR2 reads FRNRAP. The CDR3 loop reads CASGQRQGREKLFF. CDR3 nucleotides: TGTGCTAGTGGTCAAAGACAGGGGAGGGAAAAACTGTTTTTT.

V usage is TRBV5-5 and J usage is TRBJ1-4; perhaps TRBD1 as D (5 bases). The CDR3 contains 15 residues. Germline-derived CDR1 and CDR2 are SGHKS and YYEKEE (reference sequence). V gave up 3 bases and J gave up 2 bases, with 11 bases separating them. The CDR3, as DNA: TGTGCCAGCAGCTGGGACTTGGGCACTAATGAAAAACTGTTTTTT. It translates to CASSWDLGTNEKLFF. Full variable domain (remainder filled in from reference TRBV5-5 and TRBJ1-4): DAGVTQSPTHLIKTRGQQVTLRCSPISGHKSVSWYQQVLGQGPQFIFQYYEKEERGRGNFPDRFSARQFPNYSSELNVNALLLGDSALYLCASSWDLGTNEKLFFGSGTQLSVL.

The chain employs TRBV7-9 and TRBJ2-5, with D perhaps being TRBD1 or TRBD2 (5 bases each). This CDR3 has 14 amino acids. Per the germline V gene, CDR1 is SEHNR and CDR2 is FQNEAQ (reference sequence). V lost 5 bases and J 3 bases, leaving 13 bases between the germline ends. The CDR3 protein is CASSHLGAEETQYF. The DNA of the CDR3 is TGTGCCAGCAGCCACCTCGGGGCAGAAGAGACCCAGTACTTC.

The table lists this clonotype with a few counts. This CDR3 reads CASSYPGVDSPLHF. The CDR3 DNA follows: TGTGCCAGCAGTTACCCGGGGGTGGATTCACCCCTCCACTTT. The V and J genes are TRBV6-5 and TRBJ1-6, with D perhaps matching TRBD1 (5 bases). Per germline, CDR1 MNHEY and CDR2 SVGAGI. The CDR3 extends over 14 amino acids. V was trimmed by 2 bases and J by 8 bases, leaving 10 bases between them.

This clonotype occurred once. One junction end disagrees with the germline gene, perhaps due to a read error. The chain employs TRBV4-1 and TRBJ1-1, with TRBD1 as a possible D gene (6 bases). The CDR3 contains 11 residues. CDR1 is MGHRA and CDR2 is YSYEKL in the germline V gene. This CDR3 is CASSGDTEALF. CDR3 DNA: TGCGCCAGCAGCGGGGACACTGAAGCTTTATTT.

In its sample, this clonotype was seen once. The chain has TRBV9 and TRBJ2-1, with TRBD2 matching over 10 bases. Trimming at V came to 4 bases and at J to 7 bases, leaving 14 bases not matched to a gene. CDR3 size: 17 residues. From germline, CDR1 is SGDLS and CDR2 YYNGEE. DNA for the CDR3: TGTGCCAGCAGCACTATCGGGGGAGCGGGGGGGAGGAATGAGCAGTTCTTC. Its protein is CASSTIGGAGGRNEQFF.

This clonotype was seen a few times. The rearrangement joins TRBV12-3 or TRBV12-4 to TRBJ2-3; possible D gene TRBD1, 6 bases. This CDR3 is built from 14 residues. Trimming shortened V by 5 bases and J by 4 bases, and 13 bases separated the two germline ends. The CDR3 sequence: CASSQQGPADTQYF. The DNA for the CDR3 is TGTGCCAGCAGTCAACAGGGTCCCGCAGATACGCAGTATTTT.

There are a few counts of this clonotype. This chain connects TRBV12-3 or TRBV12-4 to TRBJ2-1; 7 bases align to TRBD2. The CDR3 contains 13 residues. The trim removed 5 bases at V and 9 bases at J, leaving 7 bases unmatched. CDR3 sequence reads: CASSLGLVGEQFF. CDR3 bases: TGTGCCAGCAGTCTCGGACTAGTTGGTGAGCAGTTCTTC.

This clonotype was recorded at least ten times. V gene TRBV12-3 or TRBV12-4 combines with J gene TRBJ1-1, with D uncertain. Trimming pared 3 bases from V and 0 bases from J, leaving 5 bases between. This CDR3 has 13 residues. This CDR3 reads CASSLLLNTEAFF. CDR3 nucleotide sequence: TGTGCCAGCAGTTTGCTCCTGAACACTGAAGCTTTCTTT.

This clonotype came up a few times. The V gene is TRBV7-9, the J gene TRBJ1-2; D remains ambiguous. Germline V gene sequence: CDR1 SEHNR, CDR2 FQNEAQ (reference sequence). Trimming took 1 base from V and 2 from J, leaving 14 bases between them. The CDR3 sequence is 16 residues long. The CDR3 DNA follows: TGTGCCAGCAGCTTAGTCTCCTCTGTTGTGAACTATGGCTACACCTTC. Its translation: CASSLVSSVVNYGYTF.

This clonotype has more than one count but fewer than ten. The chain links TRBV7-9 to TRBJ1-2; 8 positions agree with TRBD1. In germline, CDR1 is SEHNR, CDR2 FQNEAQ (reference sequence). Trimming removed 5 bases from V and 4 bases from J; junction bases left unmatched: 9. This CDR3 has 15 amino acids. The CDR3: CASSTIQGEGYGYTF. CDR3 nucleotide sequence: TGTGCCAGCAGCACGATACAGGGGGAAGGCTATGGCTACACCTTC.

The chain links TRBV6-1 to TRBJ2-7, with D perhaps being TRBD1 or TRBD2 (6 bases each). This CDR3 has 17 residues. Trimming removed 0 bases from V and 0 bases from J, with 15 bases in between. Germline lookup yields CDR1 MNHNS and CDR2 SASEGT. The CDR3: CASSEAGGRASSYEQYV. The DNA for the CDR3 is TGTGCCAGCAGTGAAGCCGGGGGCAGGGCTAGCTCCTACGAGCAGTACGTC.

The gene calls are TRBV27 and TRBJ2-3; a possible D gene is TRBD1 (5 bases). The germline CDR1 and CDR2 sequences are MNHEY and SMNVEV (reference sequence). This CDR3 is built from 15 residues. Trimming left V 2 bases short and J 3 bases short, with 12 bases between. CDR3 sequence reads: CASSLKVPGTDTQYF. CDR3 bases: TGTGCCAGCAGTTTAAAGGTACCAGGGACAGATACGCAGTATTTT.

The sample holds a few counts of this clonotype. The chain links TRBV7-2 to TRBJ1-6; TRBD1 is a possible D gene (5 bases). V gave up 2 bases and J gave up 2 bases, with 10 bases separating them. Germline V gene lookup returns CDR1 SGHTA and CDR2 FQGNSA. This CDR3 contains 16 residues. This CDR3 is CASSLWGVTYNSPLHF. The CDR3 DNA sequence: TGTGCCAGCAGCTTATGGGGGGTGACCTATAATTCACCCCTCCACTTT.

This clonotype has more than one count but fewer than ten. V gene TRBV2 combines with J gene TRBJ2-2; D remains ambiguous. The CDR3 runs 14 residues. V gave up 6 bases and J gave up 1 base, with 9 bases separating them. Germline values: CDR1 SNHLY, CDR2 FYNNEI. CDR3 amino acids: CASRGLLNTGELFF. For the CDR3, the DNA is TGTGCCAGCAGAGGGCTCTTGAACACCGGGGAGCTGTTTTTT.

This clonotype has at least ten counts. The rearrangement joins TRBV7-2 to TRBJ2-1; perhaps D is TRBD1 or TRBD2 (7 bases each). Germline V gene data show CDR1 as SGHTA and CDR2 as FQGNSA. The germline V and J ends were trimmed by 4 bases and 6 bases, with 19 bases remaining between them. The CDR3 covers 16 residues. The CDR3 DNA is TGTGCCAGCAGCTACACGGGGAGGGGGCGTTCCAATGAGCAGTTCTTC. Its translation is CASSYTGRGRSNEQFF. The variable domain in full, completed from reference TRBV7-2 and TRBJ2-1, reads GAGVSQSPSNKVTEKGKDVELRCDPISGHTALYWYRQSLGQGLEFLIYFQGNSAPDKSGLPSDRFSAERTGGSVSTLTIQRTQQEDSAVYLCASSYTGRGRSNEQFFGPGTRLTVL.

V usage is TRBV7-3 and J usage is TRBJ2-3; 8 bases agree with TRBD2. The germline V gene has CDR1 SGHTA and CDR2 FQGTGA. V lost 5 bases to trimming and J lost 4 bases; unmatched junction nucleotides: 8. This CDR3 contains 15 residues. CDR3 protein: CASSRRGGGPDTQYF. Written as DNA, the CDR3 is TGTGCCAGCAGCCGTCGGGGGGGAGGTCCAGATACGCAGTATTTT.

Here the CDR3 reads CASSGGTHQPQHF. CDR3 nucleotides: TGTGCCAGCAGCGGCGGGACACATCAGCCCCAGCATTTT. The chain employs TRBV5-4 and TRBJ1-5; perhaps TRBD1 as D (6 bases). Per germline, CDR1 SGHNT and CDR2 YYREEE (reference sequence). This CDR3 spans 13 amino acids. Trimming took off 4 bases at V and 5 bases at J, with 10 bases between the two ends.

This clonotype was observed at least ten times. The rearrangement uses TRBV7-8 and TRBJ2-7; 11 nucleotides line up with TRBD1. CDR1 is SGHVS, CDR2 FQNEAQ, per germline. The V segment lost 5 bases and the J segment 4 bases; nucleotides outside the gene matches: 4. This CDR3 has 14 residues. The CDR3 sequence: CASSSGQGAYEQYV. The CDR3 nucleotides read TGTGCCAGCAGCAGCGGACAGGGGGCTTACGAGCAGTACGTC.